The next 9 T cell receptor beta chains were all read from a single sample in a study of stem cell transplantation in POMP-related autoinflammatory disease. The table came from immunoSEQ multiplex PCR; TCRdb's copy has only in-frame clones and leaves some out. In the table there are about 4,900 clones, more than 90% of which are singletons. Source: CD8+ T cells from PBMCs, taken after stem cell transplantation. All receptors derive from a human patient with POMP-related autoinflammation and immune dysregulation (PRAID). Some T cells may arise from the graft donor.

This sequence joins TRBV19 and TRBJ2-1, with 7 bases matching TRBD2. This CDR3 has 13 amino acids. CDR1 and CDR2 (germline): LNHDA, SQIVND (reference sequence). The J segment lost 9 bases and the V segment lost 10 bases, leaving 12 bases of the junction unmatched. Written as DNA, the CDR3 is TGTGCCACCGAAGCGGGACGGGCCGTTGAGCAGTTCTTC. It encodes CATEAGRAVEQFF.

The genes are TRBV5-5 and TRBJ2-1; D may be TRBD2 (5 bases). V was trimmed by 4 bases and J by 0 bases, leaving 11 bases between them. CDR3 size: 15 residues. The germline gives CDR1 SGHKS, CDR2 YYEKEE (reference sequence). The CDR3 is CASSPAESSYNEQFF. In nucleotides, the CDR3 is TGTGCCAGCAGCCCAGCGGAGAGCTCCTACAATGAGCAGTTCTTC.

The V and J genes are TRBV7-9 and TRBJ2-7; no clear D. The V gene's germline CDR1 is SEHNR and CDR2 FQNEAQ (reference sequence). The CDR3 is made up of 14 amino acids. V was clipped by 2 bases and J by 3 bases, with 11 bases between them. CDR3: CASSLLGPNYEQYF. The CDR3 DNA follows: TGTGCCAGCAGCTTACTAGGACCTAACTACGAGCAGTACTTC.

J is TRBJ2-1 and V is TRBV21-1; the table's TRBD2 call for D was not verified on the DNA. TRBV21-1 is listed as a pseudogene. The CDR3 is 17 amino acids. The CDR3 nucleotides are TGTGCCAGCAGCAAAGCCTCCGGGGCGGGAGGGCCTAATGAGCAGTTCTTC. It is translated as CASSKASGAGGPNEQFF.

The rearrangement uses TRBV27 and TRBJ2-3; TRBD2 is a possible D gene (6 bases). Germline V gives CDR1 MNHEY, CDR2 SMNVEV (reference sequence). This CDR3 comprises 14 residues. Trimming pared 6 bases from V and 8 bases from J, leaving 18 bases between. The CDR3 DNA reads TGTGCCAGCAGCCAAGTCCCCGTGGGAGGTACGCAGTATTTT. As protein: CASSQVPVGGTQYF.

The chain combines TRBV9 with TRBJ2-1; 9 bases are shared with TRBD2. This CDR3 contains 16 residues. J lost 4 bases, V lost 1 base, and 6 bases had no gene match. The V gene's germline CDR1 is SGDLS and CDR2 YYNGEE. The CDR3 protein is CASSVYPSGNYNEQFF. CDR3 DNA: TGTGCCAGCAGCGTATATCCTAGCGGGAATTACAATGAGCAGTTCTTC.

The rearrangement joins TRBV5-1 to TRBJ2-7, with D perhaps matching TRBD1 (7 bases). The germline V and J ends were trimmed by 4 bases and 3 bases, with 11 bases remaining between them. This CDR3 spans 13 amino acids. The germline CDR1 and CDR2 sequences are SGHRS and YFSETQ. The CDR3 is CASSAGQIYEQYF. The CDR3 coding sequence is TGCGCCAGCAGCGCGGGACAGATCTACGAGCAGTACTTC.

This sequence joins TRBV27 and TRBJ2-7; D gene unclear. Trimming cost V 5 bases and J 0 bases, with 11 bases left between them. Germline values: CDR1 MNHEY, CDR2 SMNVEV (reference sequence). CDR3 length equals 14 residues. CDR3 sequence (DNA): TGTGCCAGCAGTGAGCAAGGTCCCTCCTACGAGCAGTACTTC. Translated, it gives CASSEQGPSYEQYF.

This chain links TRBV9 with TRBJ2-1; TRBD2 is a possible D gene (6 bases). V shed 5 bases and J shed 5 bases, with 14 bases lying between them. This CDR3 comprises 14 residues. CDR1 is SGDLS and CDR2 is YYNGEE in the germline V gene. CDR3 nucleotide sequence: TGTGCCAGCAGGGGGCGGGGTTCGGACAATGAGCAGTTCTTC. Protein product: CASRGRGSDNEQFF.